Listed below are T cell receptor beta chains from one sample, sequenced in a study of cytomegalovirus exposure and HLA in healthy donors. Profiled with immunoSEQ multiplex PCR; TCRdb holds only in-frame clones, not every one. In total, the table holds under 100,000 clones. Sequenced input: PBMCs. These receptors came from a woman in her twenties or thirties in good health and CMV-seronegative. Both conserved end residues are part of each CDR3.

V	J	CDR3
TRBV28	TRBJ1-4	CASSLQGWDEKLFF
TRBV7-9	TRBJ2-1	CASSFLAGEWTYNEQFF
TRBV7-8	TRBJ2-3	CASNTWGGNWTDTQYF
TRBV7-8	TRBJ1-4	CASSPTIGQSNEKLFF
TRBV5-6	TRBJ2-3	CASSWVSAADTQYF
TRBV6-5	TRBJ2-4	CASSYWRGEGLNIQYF
TRBV19	TRBJ2-1	CASSITSGNYNEQFF
TRBV7-9	TRBJ2-1	CASSPWTSGMYNEQFF
TRBV27	TRBJ2-3	CASSRQDLDTQYF
TRBV28	TRBJ1-2	CASRPDSAYGYTF
TRBV7-3	TRBJ1-5	CASSPDRYQPQHF
TRBV19	TRBJ2-1	CASRTSGSSYNEQFF
TRBV6-1	TRBJ2-1	CASREGLAGGMGEQFF
TRBV21-1	TRBJ1-5	CASSSSSRPSSNQPQHF
TRBV5-6	TRBJ2-1	CASSLVGDEQFF
TRBV11-2	TRBJ1-1	CASSLRDRGNTEAFF
TRBV4-1	TRBJ2-1	CASSQRGQGRIEQFF
TRBV9	TRBJ1-2	CASSVGAGGRSYGYTF
TRBV29-1	TRBJ1-1	CSVGMSDGTEAFF
TRBV6-6	TRBJ1-2	CASLIGGEDYGYTF
TRBV7-9	TRBJ1-2	CASSTSTANYGYTF
TRBV10-3	TRBJ1-1	CAISERGVNTEAFF
TRBV5-5	TRBJ1-4	CASSRGGDNEKLFF
TRBV5-1	TRBJ1-2	CASSWDSYGYTF
TRBV9	TRBJ1-5	CASGGGFDQPQHF
TRBV2	TRBJ1-6	CASSVPGGPLHF
TRBV27	TRBJ2-7	CASSFSTNMEQYF
TRBV5-4	TRBJ1-2	CASSPPEAINYGYTF